A single TCR beta chain is shown here with its context. This specimen belongs to a study of T cells in Graves' hyperthyroidism and ophthalmopathy. CDR3 length: 14 residues. CDR1 is SNHLY, CDR2 FYNNEI, per germline. V lost 6 bases and J 6 bases, leaving 18 bases between the germline ends. Researchers took RNA transcripts and amplified the TCR beta CDR3 regions from them. Using the HTBI primer set, a first-round RT-PCR was run on the TCR CDR3. TCRdb re-called the multiplex PCR reads with MiXCR, one entry per CDR3 protein. The data contain more than 350,000 distinct CDR3 sequences, more than 12% of them singletons. Orbital computed tomography and thyroid ultrasound, together with serum TRAb and thyroxine and clinical symptoms, were used for diagnoses.

This sequence joins TRBV2 and TRBJ2-7; maybe TRBD1 (5 bases). The sample was blood. The TCR sequence derives from a woman in her twenties or thirties with Graves' hyperthyroidism. The CDR3 DNA reads as TGTGCCAGCAGAGGCGACAGCCCCTTGGGCGAGCAGTACTTC. Amino acids: CASRGDSPLGEQYF.